This entry lists 18 T cell receptor beta chains sequenced from one sample in a study of a mutant IDH1 vaccine in newly diagnosed glioma. The time point denotes: week 35, safety follow-up. The content of each vaccine dose was 300 ug of mutant IDH1 20-mer peptide, and topical imiquimod accompanied it. These receptors have no identified antigens. Clones were read by immunoSEQ multiplex PCR, and TCRdb kept only the in-frame ones, dropping some. The table includes some 58,000 clones, roughly 76% detected once. The source material was PBMCs, sampled from a glioma patient whose treatment included an IDH1 peptide vaccine. These TCRs come from a man aged 40-55 years with glioma.

The V and J genes are TRBV9 and TRBJ2-1; D ambiguous. CDR1 SGDLS and CDR2 YYNGEE come from the germline V gene. The CDR3 totals 17 residues. Deletions cut 0 bases from V and 0 bases from J, with 13 bases between. CDR3 coding DNA: TGTGCCAGCAGCGTAGACCCGACCCTCTACTCCTACAATGAGCAGTTCTTC. Translation: CASSVDPTLYSYNEQFF.

The genes are TRBV5-4 and TRBJ2-2; TRBD2 matches 13 bases. The junction had 8 bases not matched to a gene; V was cut back by 0 bases and J by 6 bases. CDR3 size: 18 residues. Germline loops: CDR1 SGHNT, CDR2 YYREEE (reference sequence). The CDR3 here is CASSLAPTSGGGAGELFF. The CDR3 DNA sequence: TGTGCCAGCAGCTTGGCCCCCACTAGCGGGGGGGGTGCCGGGGAGCTGTTTTTT.

The V and J genes are TRBV7-6 and TRBJ2-3, with D possibly matching TRBD1 (5 bases). The V end was cut by 8 bases, the J end by 1 base, with 10 bases between. Germline-derived CDR1 and CDR2 are SGHVS and FNYEAQ. The CDR3 sequence is 13 residues long. CDR3 in amino acids: CASGASRTDTQYF. The CDR3 nucleotides are TGTGCCAGCGGGGCCTCCCGCACAGATACGCAGTATTTT. The variable domain in full, with the rest retrieved from reference TRBV7-6 and TRBJ2-3, is GAGVSQSPRYKVTKRGQDVALRCDPISGHVSLYWYRQALGQGPEFLTYFNYEAQQDKSGLPNDRFSAERPEGSISTLTIQRTEQRDSAMYRCASGASRTDTQYFGPGTRLTVL.

The CDR3 region is CASSYGRGYEQYF. Here the CDR3 DNA reads TGTGCCAGCAGTTACGGGAGAGGCTACGAGCAGTACTTC. The genes are TRBV28 and TRBJ2-7; a possible D gene is TRBD2 (6 bases). The germline V and J ends were trimmed by 4 bases and 3 bases, with 10 bases remaining between them. The length of the CDR3 is 13 residues. Germline V gene sequence: CDR1 MDHEN, CDR2 SYDVKM.

J is TRBJ1-6 and V is TRBV30; a possible D gene is TRBD1 (5 bases). The CDR3 loop spans 18 amino acids. Germline V CDR1 and CDR2: GTSNPN, SVGIG (reference sequence). V gave up 1 base and J gave up 7 bases, with 23 bases separating them. The CDR3 protein is CAWSATGGFEWGNSPLHF. CDR3 nucleotides: TGTGCCTGGAGTGCCACTGGGGGTTTTGAGTGGGGGAATTCACCCCTCCACTTT.

The chain joins TRBV6-6 to TRBJ2-2; 11 bases are a match to TRBD2. CDR3 length equals 15 residues. Trimming removed 5 bases from V and 3 bases from J; junction bases left unmatched: 2. Per the germline V gene, CDR1 is MNHNY and CDR2 is SVGAGI (reference sequence). As DNA, the CDR3 is TGTGCCAGCAGTCCTAGCGGGGGGCACACCGGGGAGCTGTTTTTT. It is translated as CASSPSGGHTGELFF.

The rearrangement links TRBV29-1 to TRBJ2-7; D is undetermined. The V end lost 3 bases, the J end lost 3 bases, and 9 bases lay between the germline ends. The CDR3 covers 12 residues. Germline V gives CDR1 SQVTM, CDR2 ANQGSEA. DNA for the CDR3: TGCAGCGTTGAGGGCCGAGACTACGAGCAGTACTTC. Translation: CSVEGRDYEQYF.

This clone was counted only a few times. This chain links TRBV19 with TRBJ1-5; D is ambiguous. Between the trimmed V and J ends, which lost 8 bases and 1 base, there was a span of 12 bases. Germline lookup yields CDR1 LNHDA and CDR2 SQIVND (reference sequence). The CDR3 has 14 amino acids. The CDR3 region is CASAWTQSNQPQHF. CDR3 coding DNA: TGTGCCAGTGCCTGGACGCAGAGCAATCAGCCCCAGCATTTT.

Here the CDR3 reads CASSPLSTVVASGYTF. DNA of the CDR3: TGTGCCAGCAGTCCCCTTTCGACAGTCGTAGCGAGCGGCTACACCTTC. The rearrangement links TRBV2 to TRBJ1-2, with a possible D match to TRBD1 (5 bases). The CDR3 runs to 16 residues. The germline gives CDR1 SNHLY, CDR2 FYNNEI. Trimming took off 5 bases at V and 8 bases at J, with 24 bases between the two ends. The full variable domain, its missing parts supplied by reference TRBV2 and TRBJ1-2, is EPEVTQTPSHQVTQMGQEVILRCVPISNHLYFYWYRQILGQKVEFLVSFYNNEISEKSEIFDDQFSVERPDGSNFTLKIRSTKLEDSAMYFCASSPLSTVVASGYTFGSGTRLTVV.

A single count supports this clone. The CDR3 sequence is CASTEPPPTGADNEQFF. In DNA form, the CDR3 reads TGCGCCAGCACCGAGCCCCCACCGACAGGGGCGGACAATGAGCAGTTCTTC. This chain uses TRBV10-1 with TRBJ2-1; 8 positions agree with TRBD1. V gave up 7 bases and J gave up 5 bases; unmatched junction bases: 16. This CDR3 region has 17 residues. The germline CDR1 and CDR2 sequences are WNHNN and SYGVQD (reference sequence).

The chain recombines TRBV5-4 with TRBJ2-3; TRBD2 aligns across 14 bases. CDR3 size: 16 residues. The germline V gene encodes CDR1 SGHNT and CDR2 YYREEE (reference sequence). Unmatched junction bases numbered 10, after V lost 4 bases and J lost 9 bases. In DNA form, the CDR3 reads TGTGCCAGCAGCACGACTAGCGGGGGGGCAATGAGAACGCAGTATTTT. Translated: CASSTTSGGAMRTQYF. Full variable domain (outside the CDR3, taken from reference TRBV5-4 and TRBJ2-3): ETGVTQSPTHLIKTRGQQVTLRCSSQSGHNTVSWYQQALGQGPQFIFQYYREEENGRGNFPPRFSGLQFPNYSSELNVNALELDDSALYLCASSTTSGGAMRTQYFGPGTRLTVL.

V usage is TRBV4-1 and J usage is TRBJ1-2; 7 nucleotides align to TRBD1. CDR1 is MGHRA, CDR2 YSYEKL, per germline. J lost 2 bases, V lost 0 bases, and 6 bases had no gene match. The CDR3 runs 16 residues. CDR3 amino acids: CASSQDLAGGNYGYTF. The CDR3 bases are TGCGCCAGCAGCCAAGATCTGGCAGGGGGGAACTATGGCTACACCTTC.

The CDR3 loop reads CASSGQGRGTEAFF. In nucleotides, the CDR3 is TGTGCCAGCAGCGGACAGGGGCGCGGGACTGAAGCTTTCTTT. The chain joins TRBV25-1 to TRBJ1-1, with 9 bases that match TRBD1. This CDR3 contains 14 residues. The V segment lost 6 bases and the J segment 5 bases; nucleotides outside the gene matches: 7. From germline, CDR1 is MGHDK and CDR2 SYGVNS.

This chain joins TRBV7-9 and TRBJ2-3, with TRBD2 identical over 7 bases. The trim removed 4 bases at V and 10 bases at J, leaving 8 bases unmatched. The CDR3 is made up of 13 amino acids. Germline V gene sequence: CDR1 SEHNR, CDR2 FQNEAQ (reference sequence). CDR3 nucleotides: TGTGCCAGCAGCTCCCACCTGGGAGGGGCGCAGTATTTT. Its translation is CASSSHLGGAQYF.

This chain connects TRBV10-1 to TRBJ2-2; D unresolved. This CDR3 spans 14 amino acids. Trimming cost V 9 bases and J 4 bases, with 15 bases left between them. Germline V gene sequence: CDR1 WNHNN, CDR2 SYGVQD (reference sequence). CDR3 sequence (DNA): TGCGCCAGGGCTTGTGGGCCGGGCACCGGGGAGCTGTTTTTT. Residues: CARACGPGTGELFF.

A few counts support this clone. The chain links TRBV4-2 to TRBJ1-5, with D tentatively TRBD1 (5 bases). V was pared by 4 bases and J by 3 bases, with 13 bases between. CDR3 length: 15 amino acids. Looked up from germline, CDR1 is LGHNA and CDR2 is YNFKEQ. The chain's CDR3 is CASSPRGLTNQPQHF. In DNA, the CDR3 is TGTGCCAGCAGCCCAAGGGGATTGACCAATCAGCCCCAGCATTTT.

This clone has just one count. V is TRBV9 and J is TRBJ2-5; TRBD1 is a possible D gene (9 bases). This CDR3 region has 15 residues. The germline V gene encodes CDR1 SGDLS and CDR2 YYNGEE. The V end lost 2 bases, the J end lost 4 bases, and 15 bases lay between the germline ends. The CDR3 DNA follows: TGTGCCAGCAGCGTGGTAGCGGGACAGGGAGAGACCCAGTACTTC. Its protein is CASSVVAGQGETQYF.

V is TRBV7-2 and J is TRBJ2-3; 10 bases map to TRBD2. The CDR3 totals 16 residues. Per germline, CDR1 SGHTA and CDR2 FQGNSA. The J segment lost 5 bases and the V segment lost 1 base, leaving 6 bases of the junction unmatched. CDR3 nucleotide sequence: TGTGCCAGCAGCTTAGTATTAGCGGGGGGAGGAGATACGCAGTATTTT. It yields the protein CASSLVLAGGGDTQYF.